The 19 T cell receptor beta chains below come from one sample, sequenced in a study of cytomegalovirus exposure and HLA in healthy donors. Both 60 Vbeta primers and 13 Jbeta primers went into the PCR. Using immunoSEQ multiplex PCR, the repertoire was profiled, and TCRdb retains in-frame clones only, with some absent. The sample has 75,000 to 100,000 clones. Sequenced sample: PBMCs. The source is a woman aged 55 to 70 in good health and CMV-seronegative.

The CDR3 spells CASSIQGLAGGETQYF. The CDR3 DNA reads TGTGCCAGCAGTATCCAGGGACTAGCGGGAGGGGAGACCCAGTACTTC. The chain carries TRBV25-1 and TRBJ2-5; 16 positions match TRBD2. The germline V gene has CDR1 MGHDK and CDR2 SYGVNS. J gave up 5 bases and V 5 bases, and 5 bases lay outside the gene matches. The CDR3 totals 16 residues.

The chain recombines TRBV10-3 with TRBJ1-2; 7 nucleotides match TRBD1. V lost 10 bases to trimming and J lost 3 bases; unmatched junction nucleotides: 5. In germline, CDR1 is ENHRY, CDR2 SYGVKD. The length of the CDR3 is 12 residues. The CDR3 DNA reads as TGTGCCAGAGGGGACAGCGACTATGGCTACACCTTC. Translation gives CARGDSDYGYTF.

The J gene is TRBJ2-7, the V gene TRBV4-1; D possibly corresponds to TRBD1 (6 bases). V lost 4 bases to trimming and J lost 3 bases, with 10 bases between them. There are 13 residues in the CDR3. From germline, CDR1 is MGHRA and CDR2 YSYEKL. The CDR3 DNA is TGCGCCAGCAGCCCCGGGACAAACTACGAGCAGTACTTC. Encoded protein: CASSPGTNYEQYF.

This chain joins TRBV27 and TRBJ1-5, with a possible D match to TRBD1 (5 bases). Trimming removed 5 bases from V and 6 bases from J, with 17 bases in between. The CDR3 extends over 15 amino acids. Germline loops: CDR1 MNHEY, CDR2 SMNVEV (reference sequence). CDR3 loop: CASSLSWGEGQPQHF. The CDR3 DNA reads TGTGCCAGCAGTCTCTCATGGGGGGAGGGTCAGCCCCAGCATTTT.

The V call is TRBV28, the J call TRBJ1-5; 8 bases map to TRBD1. The germline V gene has CDR1 MDHEN and CDR2 SYDVKM. CDR3 length: 15 residues. The junction had 13 bases not matched to a gene; V was cut back by 8 bases and J by 7 bases. The CDR3 loop is CASASTGGRGQPQHF. The CDR3 region has the DNA TGTGCCAGCGCCTCCACAGGGGGACGGGGCCAGCCCCAGCATTTT.

This chain uses TRBV7-2 with TRBJ1-1, with D tentatively TRBD1 (5 bases). The germline V and J ends were trimmed by 2 bases and 3 bases, with 10 bases remaining between them. CDR3 length: 14 residues. CDR1 SGHTA and CDR2 FQGNSA come from the germline V gene. CDR3 in DNA: TGTGCCAGCAGCTTAAGAGCGGGGGACACTGAAGCTTTCTTT. Its protein is CASSLRAGDTEAFF.

The V call is TRBV7-9, the J call TRBJ2-5; TRBD1 agrees at 8 bases. This CDR3 comprises 13 residues. Germline trimming cut 5 bases from V and 4 bases from J; bases unmatched to any gene: 3. Per the germline V gene, CDR1 is SEHNR and CDR2 is FQNEAQ (reference sequence). The DNA of the CDR3 is TGTGCCAGCAGCATAACAGGGGGAGAGACCCAGTACTTC. This codes for CASSITGGETQYF.

This chain connects TRBV27 to TRBJ1-2, with D possibly being TRBD1 (5 bases). The CDR3 sequence is 14 residues long. Germline lookup yields CDR1 MNHEY and CDR2 SMNVEV (reference sequence). Trimming pared 6 bases from V and 2 bases from J, leaving 13 bases between. In nucleotides, the CDR3 is TGTGCCAGCAGCCAAGGGGTCGCAAACTATGGCTACACCTTC. It is translated as CASSQGVANYGYTF.

The chain recombines TRBV7-2 with TRBJ2-3; D perhaps matches TRBD2 (5 bases). The V gene lost 3 bases and the J gene lost 2 bases, with 9 bases spanning the gap. CDR3 length: 14 residues. The germline V gene encodes CDR1 SGHTA and CDR2 FQGNSA. CDR3 DNA: TGTGCCAGCAGCTTGACTAAACACACAGATACGCAGTATTTT. Its translation is CASSLTKHTDTQYF.

The chain recombines TRBV30 with TRBJ2-1; a weak D match, TRBD2 (6 bases). The germline V gene has CDR1 GTSNPN and CDR2 SVGIG (reference sequence). V was trimmed by 4 bases and J by 5 bases, leaving 15 bases between them. The CDR3 is made up of 14 amino acids. Here the CDR3 DNA reads TGTGCCTGGACCGAGGGACGGGGGAACAATGAGCAGTTCTTC. Residues: CAWTEGRGNNEQFF.

The chain couples TRBV5-8 to TRBJ1-2; D may be TRBD1 (6 bases). Germline values: CDR1 SGHTS, CDR2 YDEGEE. The CDR3 extends over 16 amino acids. V was clipped by 4 bases and J by 4 bases, with 20 bases between them. Written as DNA, the CDR3 is TGTGCCAGCAGCCGCCGGGGGGGCACCGGCCGCTATGGCTACACCTTC. Amino acids: CASSRRGGTGRYGYTF.

V usage is TRBV7-8 and J usage is TRBJ2-7; TRBD2 aligns across 13 bases. Germline V gives CDR1 SGHVS, CDR2 FQNEAQ. V shed 3 bases and J 4 bases; nucleotides not matched to a gene: 3. The CDR3 is 15 residues long. As DNA, the CDR3 is TGTGCCAGCAGCTTCGGGACTAGCGGGACTTACGAGCAGTACTTC. It codes for CASSFGTSGTYEQYF.

The rearrangement links TRBV28 to TRBJ2-3; 9 positions match TRBD2. Germline assignment: CDR1 MDHEN and CDR2 SYDVKM. The CDR3 contains 16 residues. V lost 4 bases to trimming and J lost 9 bases; unmatched junction nucleotides: 14. CDR3 residues: CASSYPSGASAWTQYF. The CDR3 DNA reads TGTGCCAGCAGTTACCCTAGCGGGGCGTCCGCGTGGACGCAGTATTTT.

V is TRBV2 and J is TRBJ2-2, with a tentative D call TRBD2 (5 bases). The CDR3 runs to 15 residues. The germline V gene has CDR1 SNHLY and CDR2 FYNNEI. V lost 7 bases and J 6 bases, leaving 18 bases between the germline ends. The CDR3 reads CASKEDTAGSGELFF. As DNA, the CDR3 is TGTGCCAGCAAGGAAGACACCGCGGGCTCCGGGGAGCTGTTTTTT.

V and J are TRBV5-1 and TRBJ2-2; maybe TRBD2 (5 bases). The CDR3 totals 16 residues. Trimming shortened V by 0 bases and J by 0 bases, and 9 bases separated the two germline ends. Germline loops: CDR1 SGHRS, CDR2 YFSETQ. Written as DNA, the CDR3 is TGCGCCAGCAGCTTGGCCCAGCGGACGAACACCGGGGAGCTGTTTTTT. It yields the protein CASSLAQRTNTGELFF.

V is TRBV5-4 and J is TRBJ2-1; D unclear. The germline gives CDR1 SGHNT, CDR2 YYREEE (reference sequence). CDR3 length: 13 amino acids. Trimming took off 0 bases at V and 6 bases at J, with 7 bases between the two ends. CDR3 amino acids: CASSLVASNEQFF. The CDR3 nucleotides read TGTGCCAGCAGCTTGGTGGCAAGCAATGAGCAGTTCTTC.

The gene calls are TRBV30 and TRBJ1-2, with TRBD1 matching 8 bases. V was clipped by 4 bases and J by 1 base; unmatched bases: 2. Germline CDR1 GTSNPN, CDR2 SVGIG (reference sequence). CDR3 length equals 13 residues. The CDR3 sequence is CAWTGQDNYGYTF. CDR3 nucleotide sequence: TGTGCCTGGACGGGACAGGATAACTATGGCTACACCTTC.

The chain links TRBV7-9 to TRBJ2-7; TRBD1 aligns across 7 bases. The CDR3 covers 13 residues. The V and J ends lost 5 bases and 9 bases, in that order; junction bases with no gene match: 10. CDR1 SEHNR and CDR2 FQNEAQ come from the germline V gene (reference sequence). For the CDR3, the DNA is TGTGCCAGCAGCCACGACAGGGTCCTTGTGCAGTACTTC. Translating it yields CASSHDRVLVQYF. The full variable domain, completed using reference TRBV7-9 and TRBJ2-7, is DTGVSQNPRHKITKRGQNVTFRCDPISEHNRLYWYRQTLGQGPEFLTYFQNEAQLEKSRLLSDRFSAERPKGSFSTLEIQRTEQGDSAMYLCASSHDRVLVQYFGPGTRLTVT.

The chain has TRBV6-6 and TRBJ2-7; D possibly corresponds to TRBD2 (5 bases). Germline loops: CDR1 MNHNY, CDR2 SVGAGI (reference sequence). This CDR3 contains 12 residues. Trimming shortened V by 6 bases and J by 2 bases, and 8 bases separated the two germline ends. CDR3 DNA: TGTGCCAGCAGCGAGGGCCCCTACGAGCAGTACTTC. This translates into CASSEGPYEQYF.